The 19 T cell receptor beta chains in this list originate from one sample, sequenced in a study of blood T cell repertoires in COVID-19. Here immunoSEQ multiplex PCR was the method, and the copy in TCRdb shows in-frame clones only, minus some. The table shows 53,000 or so clones, with roughly 85% occurring only once. The sequenced sample consisted of peripheral blood. Receptors originate from a man in his 60s with acute or convalescent COVID-19.

This rearrangement joins TRBV7-2 to TRBJ1-3, with 9 bases identical to TRBD1. Germline V CDR1 and CDR2: SGHTA, FQGNSA. V trimming: 1 base; J trimming: 3 bases; junction bases outside the gene matches: 4. There are 16 residues in the CDR3. CDR3 sequence (DNA): TGTGCCAGCAGCTTAGGGGGGACAGGGTATGGAAACACCATATATTTT. Translation: CASSLGGTGYGNTIYF.

The rearrangement uses TRBV27 and TRBJ1-1; D not resolved. There are 13 residues in the CDR3. Trimming stripped 4 bases from V and 2 bases from J, with 8 bases between. Germline loops: CDR1 MNHEY, CDR2 SMNVEV (reference sequence). CDR3 in DNA: TGTGCCAGCAGTTCACTGTTCAACACTGAAGCTTTCTTT. Protein product: CASSSLFNTEAFF.

This clone was observed a single time. The chain has TRBV18 and TRBJ2-1; no clear D gene. CDR3 length: 13 amino acids. V lost 3 bases and J lost 10, with 13 bases in between. Germline lookup yields CDR1 KGHSH and CDR2 LQKENI. The CDR3 DNA follows: TGTGCCAGCTCACCCCAATATTCGAGGGAGCAGTTCTTC. It translates to CASSPQYSREQFF.

V gene TRBV24-1 combines with J gene TRBJ2-2; a possible D gene is TRBD1 (6 bases). Germline lookup yields CDR1 KGHDR and CDR2 SFDVKD. The CDR3 runs 16 residues. V was trimmed by 3 bases and J by 3 bases, leaving 13 bases between them. The CDR3 loop is CATSDPETGYTGELFF. CDR3 DNA: TGTGCCACCAGTGATCCCGAAACAGGGTACACCGGGGAGCTGTTTTTT.

This clone was counted a few times. The chain joins TRBV30 to TRBJ1-2; D is ambiguous. There are 13 residues in the CDR3. CDR1 is GTSNPN and CDR2 is SVGIG in the germline V gene (reference sequence). This chain's CDR3 is CAGVRREANGYTF. The CDR3 bases are TGTGCGGGAGTGAGGCGGGAGGCCAATGGCTACACCTTC.

The CDR3 region is CASSHGQGFGTEAFF. The DNA for the CDR3 is TGTGCCAGCAGCCACGGACAGGGGTTTGGGACTGAAGCTTTCTTT. The chain couples TRBV7-6 to TRBJ1-1; 9 bases align to TRBD1. The junction had 9 bases not matched to a gene; V was cut back by 5 bases and J by 5 bases. Germline CDR1 reads SGHVS; CDR2 reads FNYEAQ. This CDR3 has 15 amino acids.

This rearrangement joins TRBV6-6 to TRBJ1-5, with D possibly matching TRBD1 (6 bases). The CDR3 spans 16 residues. Germline assignment: CDR1 MNHNY and CDR2 SVGAGI (reference sequence). The ends were cut back, 6 bases at V and 1 base at J, with 16 bases in the middle. In nucleotides, the CDR3 is TGTGCCAGCAGCGGACGACAGGTGATAAGCAATCAGCCCCAGCATTTT. Its translation is CASSGRQVISNQPQHF.

The chain carries TRBV29-1 and TRBJ2-3; 8 bases are shared with TRBD1. V lost 3 bases and J lost 4; bases outside the gene matches: 6. The germline CDR1 and CDR2 sequences are SQVTM and ANQGSEA. This CDR3 is built from 14 residues. In nucleotides, the CDR3 is TGCAGCGTTGATAAAGGACAGGGAGCAGATACGCAGTATTTT. Translated, it gives CSVDKGQGADTQYF.

The genes are TRBV5-1 and TRBJ1-5; 7 positions match TRBD1. Trimming cost V 4 bases and J 1 base; bases outside gene matches: 5. Looked up from germline, CDR1 is SGHRS and CDR2 is YFSETQ. This CDR3 spans 15 amino acids. This chain's CDR3 is CASSQGDTSNQPQHF. CDR3 nucleotides: TGCGCCAGCAGCCAGGGGGACACCAGCAATCAGCCCCAGCATTTT. The full variable domain, rest sourced from reference TRBV5-1 and TRBJ1-5, is KAGVTQTPRYLIKTRGQQVTLSCSPISGHRSVSWYQQTPGQGLQFLFEYFSETQRNKGNFPGRFSGRQFSNSRSEMNVSTLELGDSALYLCASSQGDTSNQPQHFGDGTRLSIL.

V gene TRBV16 combines with J gene TRBJ1-2; 8 bases are shared with TRBD1. This CDR3 is built from 12 residues. J gave up 12 bases and V 5 bases, and 8 bases lay outside the gene matches. Germline CDR1 reads KGHSY; CDR2 reads FQNENV. The CDR3 nucleotides are TGTGCCAGCAGCTTATCCGGGACAGGTAACACCTTC. Its translation: CASSLSGTGNTF.

This chain connects TRBV3-1 (or the pseudogene TRBV3-2) to TRBJ2-5, with 7 bases lining up with TRBD2. Germline CDR1 and CDR2: LGHDT and YNNKEL (reference sequence). V trimming: 1 base; J trimming: 3 bases; junction bases outside the gene matches: 8. The CDR3 spans 16 residues. CDR3 loop: CASSQGRTSAEETQYF. The CDR3 DNA is TGTGCCAGCAGCCAAGGCAGGACTAGTGCCGAAGAGACCCAGTACTTC.

The V gene is TRBV20-1, the J gene TRBJ2-5; D perhaps matches TRBD2 (6 bases). Per germline, CDR1 DFQATT and CDR2 SNEGSKA (reference sequence). Trimming removed 3 bases from V and 1 base from J, with 9 bases in between. The CDR3 runs to 13 residues. Here the CDR3 reads CSASRTTQETQYF. The CDR3 DNA is TGCAGTGCTAGTAGGACTACCCAAGAGACCCAGTACTTC.

A few counts support this clone. The genes are TRBV29-1 and TRBJ2-1; 7 bases align to TRBD2. CDR1 and CDR2 (germline): SQVTM, ANQGSEA. With 2 bases clipped from V and 6 bases from J, the junction kept 4 bases outside the gene matches. The CDR3 runs 13 residues. The CDR3 bases are TGCAGCGTTGAATTGGCGGGAGTCAATGAGCAGTTCTTC. Translation gives CSVELAGVNEQFF.

This clone was detected only a few times. The chain combines TRBV7-9 with TRBJ1-2; 12 nucleotides match TRBD1. The CDR3 is 15 residues long. CDR1 is SEHNR and CDR2 is FQNEAQ in the germline V gene (reference sequence). Losses at the gene ends were 2 bases for V and 3 bases for J; bases not matched to a gene: 1. In DNA, the CDR3 is TGTGCCAGCAGCTTAAGGGACAGGGGGCACTATGGCTACACCTTC. This sequence encodes CASSLRDRGHYGYTF.

This rearrangement joins TRBV27 to TRBJ2-1, with TRBD2 matching 11 bases. This CDR3 is 16 amino acids long. The germline gives CDR1 MNHEY, CDR2 SMNVEV (reference sequence). Germline trimming cut 6 bases from V and 5 bases from J; bases unmatched to any gene: 9. CDR3 protein: CASSRSGLAANNEQFF. The CDR3 region has the DNA TGTGCCAGCAGCAGATCGGGACTAGCGGCAAACAATGAGCAGTTCTTC.

V is TRBV2 and J is TRBJ1-5; the D is unclear. V gave up 6 bases and J gave up 11 bases, with 17 bases separating them. The germline V gene has CDR1 SNHLY and CDR2 FYNNEI. The CDR3 covers 13 residues. The DNA of the CDR3 is TGTGCCAGCAGCGTCCCGGGGATCAAGGCCCAGCATTTT. As protein: CASSVPGIKAQHF.

The genes are TRBV28 and TRBJ2-5; 9 bases are shared with TRBD1. The germline V gene has CDR1 MDHEN and CDR2 SYDVKM. The CDR3 length is 16 residues. The V gene end was trimmed by 1 base and the J gene end by 4 bases; junction bases not matched to a gene: 7. The CDR3 sequence: CASSLSRDRVRETQYF. The CDR3 nucleotides read TGTGCCAGCAGTTTATCCCGGGACAGGGTGAGAGAGACCCAGTACTTC. The full variable domain, its missing parts supplied by reference TRBV28 and TRBJ2-5, is DVKVTQSSRYLVKRTGEKVFLECVQDMDHENMFWYRQDPGLGLRLIYFSYDVKMKEKGDIPEGYSVSREKKERFSLILESASTNQTSMYLCASSLSRDRVRETQYFGPGTRLLVL.

The V and J genes are TRBV3-1 (or the pseudogene TRBV3-2) and TRBJ2-7, with 8 bases matching TRBD2. Germline V gene sequence: CDR1 LGHDT, CDR2 YNNKEL (reference sequence). V lost 3 bases to trimming and J lost 5 bases; unmatched junction nucleotides: 9. The CDR3 is 15 amino acids. CDR3 loop: CASSHSGTSLHEQYF. The CDR3 DNA reads TGTGCCAGCAGCCATAGCGGGACCAGCTTACACGAGCAGTACTTC.

V usage is TRBV24-1 and J usage is TRBJ2-7; D is undetermined. V was trimmed by 0 bases and J by 0 bases, leaving 5 bases between them. CDR1 KGHDR and CDR2 SFDVKD come from the germline V gene. The CDR3 covers 14 residues. The CDR3 loop is CATSDLQDSYEQYF. CDR3 DNA sequence: TGTGCCACCAGTGATTTGCAGGACTCCTACGAGCAGTACTTC.